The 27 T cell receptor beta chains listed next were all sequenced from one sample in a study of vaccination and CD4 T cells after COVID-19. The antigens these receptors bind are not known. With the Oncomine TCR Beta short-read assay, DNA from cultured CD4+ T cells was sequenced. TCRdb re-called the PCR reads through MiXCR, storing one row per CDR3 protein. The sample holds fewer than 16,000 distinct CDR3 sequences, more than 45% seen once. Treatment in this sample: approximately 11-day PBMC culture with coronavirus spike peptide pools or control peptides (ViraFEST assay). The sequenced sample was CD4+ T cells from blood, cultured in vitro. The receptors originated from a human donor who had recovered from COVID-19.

The CDR3 protein is CASSLTAGREAFF. The DNA for the CDR3 is TGTGCCAGCAGCTTAACGGCGGGACGGGAAGCTTTCTTT. The V call is TRBV7-3, the J call TRBJ1-1; maybe TRBD1 (5 bases). Germline V CDR1 and CDR2: SGHTA, FQGTGA. Trimming removed 0 bases from V and 8 bases from J, with 10 bases in between. CDR3 size: 13 residues. The variable domain in full, completed from reference TRBV7-3 and TRBJ1-1, reads GAGVSQTPSNKVTEKGKYVELRCDPISGHTALYWYRQSLGQGPEFLIYFQGTGAADDSGLPNDRFFAVRPEGSVSTLKIQRTERGDSAVYLCASSLTAGREAFFGQGTRLTVV.

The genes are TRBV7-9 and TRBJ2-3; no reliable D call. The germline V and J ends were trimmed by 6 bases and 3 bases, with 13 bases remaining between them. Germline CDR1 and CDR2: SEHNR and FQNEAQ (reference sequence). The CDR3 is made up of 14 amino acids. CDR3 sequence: CASSPGRGTDTQYF. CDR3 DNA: TGTGCCAGCAGTCCAGGTCGTGGAACAGATACGCAGTATTTT.

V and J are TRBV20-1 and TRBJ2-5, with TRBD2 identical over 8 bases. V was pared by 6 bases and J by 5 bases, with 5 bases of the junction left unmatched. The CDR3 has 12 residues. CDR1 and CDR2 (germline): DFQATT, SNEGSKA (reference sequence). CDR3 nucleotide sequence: TGCAGTGCCGGGAGGGGTGGGGAGACCCAGTACTTC. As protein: CSAGRGGETQYF.

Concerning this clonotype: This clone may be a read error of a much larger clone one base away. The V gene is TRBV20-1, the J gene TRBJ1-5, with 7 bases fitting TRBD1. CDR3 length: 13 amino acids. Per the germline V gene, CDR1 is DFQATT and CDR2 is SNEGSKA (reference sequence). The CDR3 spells CSALGQENQLQHF. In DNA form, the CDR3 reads TGCAGTGCCCTCGGACAGGAGAATCAGCTCCAGCATTTT.

The CDR3 DNA sequence: TGTGCCGCACAGGGGGTGATTCAGCCCCAGCATTTT. It is translated as CAAQGVIQPQHF. The chain joins TRBV28 to TRBJ1-5, with 8 bases lining up with TRBD1. The junction had 6 bases not matched to a gene; V was cut back by 11 bases and J by 6 bases. CDR3 length: 12 amino acids. The germline V gene encodes CDR1 MDHEN and CDR2 SYDVKM.

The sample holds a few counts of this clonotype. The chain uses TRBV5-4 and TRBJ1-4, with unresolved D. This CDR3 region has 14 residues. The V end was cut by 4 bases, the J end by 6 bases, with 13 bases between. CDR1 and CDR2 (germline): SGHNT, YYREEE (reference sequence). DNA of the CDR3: TGTGCCAGCAGCAGAGGAGGGTGGGATGAAAAACTGTTTTTT. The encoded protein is CASSRGGWDEKLFF.

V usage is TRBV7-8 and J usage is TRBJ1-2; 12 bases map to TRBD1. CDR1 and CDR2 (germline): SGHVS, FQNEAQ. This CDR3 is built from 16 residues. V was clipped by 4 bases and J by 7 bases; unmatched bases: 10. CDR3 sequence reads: CASSSYKGQGAFGYTF. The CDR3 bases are TGTGCCAGCAGCTCTTATAAGGGACAGGGGGCATTTGGCTACACCTTC. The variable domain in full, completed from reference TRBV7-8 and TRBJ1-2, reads GAGVSQSPRYKVAKRGQDVALRCDPISGHVSLFWYQQALGQGPEFLTYFQNEAQLDKSGLPSDRFFAERPEGSVSTLKIQRTQQEDSAVYLCASSSYKGQGAFGYTFGSGTRLTVV.

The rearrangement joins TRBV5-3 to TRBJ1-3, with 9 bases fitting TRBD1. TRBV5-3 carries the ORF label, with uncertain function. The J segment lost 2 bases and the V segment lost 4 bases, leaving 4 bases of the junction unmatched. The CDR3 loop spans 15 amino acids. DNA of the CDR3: TGTGCCAGAAGCCCCGGACAGGGGACTGGAAACACCATATATTTT. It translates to CARSPGQGTGNTIYF.

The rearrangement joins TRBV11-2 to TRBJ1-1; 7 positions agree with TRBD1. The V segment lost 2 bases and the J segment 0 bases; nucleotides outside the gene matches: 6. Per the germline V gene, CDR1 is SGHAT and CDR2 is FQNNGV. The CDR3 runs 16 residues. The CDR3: CASSLKFGTVNTEAFF. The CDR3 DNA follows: TGTGCCAGCAGCTTAAAATTCGGGACAGTGAACACTGAAGCTTTCTTT.

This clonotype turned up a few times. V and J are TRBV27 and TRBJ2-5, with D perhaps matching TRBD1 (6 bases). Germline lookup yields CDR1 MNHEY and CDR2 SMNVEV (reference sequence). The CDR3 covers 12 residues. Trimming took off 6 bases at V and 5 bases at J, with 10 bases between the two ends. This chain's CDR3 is CASSRTGETQYF. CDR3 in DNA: TGTGCCAGCAGCCGTACAGGGGAGACCCAGTACTTC.

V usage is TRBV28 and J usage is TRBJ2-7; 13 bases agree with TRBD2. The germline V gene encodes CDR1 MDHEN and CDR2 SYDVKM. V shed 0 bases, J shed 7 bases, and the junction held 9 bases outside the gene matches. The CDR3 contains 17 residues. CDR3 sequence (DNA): TGTGCCAGCAGTTTATGGGAACTAGCGGGAGGGCCTGGAGAGCAGTACTTC. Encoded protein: CASSLWELAGGPGEQYF.

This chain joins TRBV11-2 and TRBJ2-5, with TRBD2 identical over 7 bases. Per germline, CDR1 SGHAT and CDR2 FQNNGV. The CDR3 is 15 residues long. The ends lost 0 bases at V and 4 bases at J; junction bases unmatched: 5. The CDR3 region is CASSLDLGGSETQYF. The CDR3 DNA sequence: TGTGCCAGCAGCTTAGATCTGGGAGGGTCAGAGACCCAGTACTTC. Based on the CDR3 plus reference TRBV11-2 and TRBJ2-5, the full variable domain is EAGVAQSPRYKIIEKRQSVAFWCNPISGHATLYWYQQILGQGPKLLIQFQNNGVVDDSQLPKDRFSAERLKGVDSTLKIQPAKLEDSAVYLCASSLDLGGSETQYFGPGTRLLVL.

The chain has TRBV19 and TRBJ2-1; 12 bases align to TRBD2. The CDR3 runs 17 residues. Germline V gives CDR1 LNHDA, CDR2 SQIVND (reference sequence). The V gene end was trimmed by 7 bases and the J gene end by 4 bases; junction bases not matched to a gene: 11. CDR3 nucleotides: TGTGCCAGTACTCCCGCCCGGCTAGCGGGAGGGTACAATGAGCAGTTCTTC. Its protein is CASTPARLAGGYNEQFF.

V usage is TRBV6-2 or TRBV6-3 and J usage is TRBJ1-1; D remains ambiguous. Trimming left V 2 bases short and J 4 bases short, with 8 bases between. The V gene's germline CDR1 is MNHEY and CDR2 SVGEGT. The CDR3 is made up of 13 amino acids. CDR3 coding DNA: TGTGCCAGCAGTTACGGGTTGGTCACTGAAGCTTTCTTT. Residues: CASSYGLVTEAFF.

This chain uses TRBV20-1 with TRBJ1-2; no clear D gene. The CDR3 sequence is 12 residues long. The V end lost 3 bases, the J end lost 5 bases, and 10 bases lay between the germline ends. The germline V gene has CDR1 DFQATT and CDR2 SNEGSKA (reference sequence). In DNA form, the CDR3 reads TGCAGTGCTAGCCCCAAGGGATATGGCTACACCTTC. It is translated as CSASPKGYGYTF.

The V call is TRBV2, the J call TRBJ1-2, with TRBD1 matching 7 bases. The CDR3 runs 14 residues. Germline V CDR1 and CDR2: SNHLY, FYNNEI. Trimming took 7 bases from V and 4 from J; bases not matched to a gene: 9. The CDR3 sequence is CASTTGQRVYGYTF. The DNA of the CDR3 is TGTGCCAGCACCACGGGACAGCGGGTCTATGGCTACACCTTC.

In DNA, the CDR3 is TGTGCCACCAGCAGAGACCGAGGGACCGTCCATGGCTACACCTTC. Encoded protein: CATSRDRGTVHGYTF. V usage is TRBV15 and J usage is TRBJ1-2; TRBD1 might be the D (5 bases). Germline loops: CDR1 LNHNV, CDR2 YYDKDF (reference sequence). The V and J ends lost 0 bases and 6 bases respectively, with 14 bases between them. The CDR3 contains 15 residues.

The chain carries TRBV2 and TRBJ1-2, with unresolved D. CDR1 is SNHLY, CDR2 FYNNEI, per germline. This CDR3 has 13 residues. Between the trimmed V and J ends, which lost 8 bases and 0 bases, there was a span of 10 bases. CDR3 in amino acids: CASRNIANYGYTF. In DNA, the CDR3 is TGTGCCAGCCGGAACATCGCTAACTATGGCTACACCTTC.

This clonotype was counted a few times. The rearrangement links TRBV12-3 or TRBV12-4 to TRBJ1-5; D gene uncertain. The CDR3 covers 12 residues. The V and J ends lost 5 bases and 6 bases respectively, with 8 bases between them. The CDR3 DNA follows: TGTGCCAGCAGTCGGAGCTCTCAGCCCCAGCATTTT. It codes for CASSRSSQPQHF.

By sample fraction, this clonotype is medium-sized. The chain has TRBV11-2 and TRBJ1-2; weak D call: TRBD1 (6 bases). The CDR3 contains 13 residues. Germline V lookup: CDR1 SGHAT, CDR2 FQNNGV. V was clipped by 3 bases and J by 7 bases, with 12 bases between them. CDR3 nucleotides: TGTGCCAGCAGCTTCCCCGAGGGGGGTGGCTACACCTTC. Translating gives CASSFPEGGGYTF.

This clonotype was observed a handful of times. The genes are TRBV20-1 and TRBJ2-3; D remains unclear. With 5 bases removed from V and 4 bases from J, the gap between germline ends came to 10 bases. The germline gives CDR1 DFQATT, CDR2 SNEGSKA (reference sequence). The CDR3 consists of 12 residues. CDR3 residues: CSAPHGPDTQYF. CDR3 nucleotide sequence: TGCAGTGCTCCCCATGGACCAGATACGCAGTATTTT.

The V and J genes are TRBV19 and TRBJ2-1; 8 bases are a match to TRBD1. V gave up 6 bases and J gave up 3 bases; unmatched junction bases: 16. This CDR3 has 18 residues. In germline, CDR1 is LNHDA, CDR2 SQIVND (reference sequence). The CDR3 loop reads CASRPYRTGTGDYNEQFF. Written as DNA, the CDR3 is TGTGCCAGTAGGCCGTACCGTACCGGGACAGGAGACTACAATGAGCAGTTCTTC.

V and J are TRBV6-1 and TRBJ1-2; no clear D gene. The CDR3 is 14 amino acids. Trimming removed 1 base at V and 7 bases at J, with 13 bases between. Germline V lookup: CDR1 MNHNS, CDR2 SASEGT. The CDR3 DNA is TGTGCCAGCAGTGAAGATCGCTTCGCACGTGGCTACACCTTC. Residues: CASSEDRFARGYTF.

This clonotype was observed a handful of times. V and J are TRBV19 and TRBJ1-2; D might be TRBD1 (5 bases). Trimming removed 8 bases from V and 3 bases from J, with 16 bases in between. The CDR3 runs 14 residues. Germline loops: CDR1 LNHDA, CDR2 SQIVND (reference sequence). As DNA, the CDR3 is TGTGCCAGTGGAACCTTCGGGGCCCACTATGGCTACACCTTC. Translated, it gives CASGTFGAHYGYTF.

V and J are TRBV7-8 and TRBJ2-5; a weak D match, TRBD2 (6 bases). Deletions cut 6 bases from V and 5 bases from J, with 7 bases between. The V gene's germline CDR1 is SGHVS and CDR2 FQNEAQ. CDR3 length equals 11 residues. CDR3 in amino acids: CASRAGETQYF. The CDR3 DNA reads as TGTGCCAGCAGGGCGGGGGAGACCCAGTACTTC. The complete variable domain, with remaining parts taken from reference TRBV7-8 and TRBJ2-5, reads GAGVSQSPRYKVAKRGQDVALRCDPISGHVSLFWYQQALGQGPEFLTYFQNEAQLDKSGLPSDRFFAERPEGSVSTLKIQRTQQEDSAVYLCASRAGETQYFGPGTRLLVL.

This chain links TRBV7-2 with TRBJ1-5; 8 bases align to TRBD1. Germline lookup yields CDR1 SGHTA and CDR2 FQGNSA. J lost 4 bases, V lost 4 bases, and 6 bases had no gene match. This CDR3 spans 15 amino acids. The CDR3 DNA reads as TGTGCCAGCAGCTCCGACAGGGGAGGAAATCAGCCCCAGCATTTT. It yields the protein CASSSDRGGNQPQHF.

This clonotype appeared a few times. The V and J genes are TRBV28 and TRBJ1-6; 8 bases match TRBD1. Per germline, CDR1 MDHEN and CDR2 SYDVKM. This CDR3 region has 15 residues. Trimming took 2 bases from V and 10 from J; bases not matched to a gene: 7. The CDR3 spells CASSLGTGVRSPLHF. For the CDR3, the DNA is TGTGCCAGCAGTTTAGGGACAGGCGTCCGCTCACCCCTCCACTTT.